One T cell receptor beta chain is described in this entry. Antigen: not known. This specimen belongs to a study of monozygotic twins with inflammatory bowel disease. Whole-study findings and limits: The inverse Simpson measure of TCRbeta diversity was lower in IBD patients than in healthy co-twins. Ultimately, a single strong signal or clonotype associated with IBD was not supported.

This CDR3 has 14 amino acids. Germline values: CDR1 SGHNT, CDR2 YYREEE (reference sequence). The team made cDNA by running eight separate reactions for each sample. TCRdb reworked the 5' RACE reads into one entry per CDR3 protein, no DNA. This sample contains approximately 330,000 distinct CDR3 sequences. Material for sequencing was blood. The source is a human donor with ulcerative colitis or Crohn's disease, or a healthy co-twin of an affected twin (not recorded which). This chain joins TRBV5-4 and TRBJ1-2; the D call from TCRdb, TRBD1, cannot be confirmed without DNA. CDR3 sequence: CASSTDRGNGGYTF.